Sequencing of this T cell receptor (beta chain) was carried out in a study of T cells after yellow fever vaccination. About the study: The fractions with low cell numbers were processed using SMART-Seq v4 Ultra Low Input. Study-wide results and limits: Post-booster samples contained most primary-vaccination clones (approximately 95% CD4, approximately 88% CD8). Only a small proportion of the clonotypes turned up in both the CD4 and the CD8 compartments, likely arising from convergent recombination.

This clonotype occurred many times. Its specificity is not known. Synthesis of TCR cDNA relied on 5'RACE template switching, which attached a universal primer site and UMIs. MiXCR, run by TCRdb on the 5' RACE reads, gives a single entry per CDR3 protein. The table records 200,000 to 300,000 distinct CDR3 sequences, 3.6% of them present only once. The ends were cut back, 9 bases at V and 2 bases at J, with 17 bases in the middle. The CDR3 loop spans 14 amino acids. Per germline, CDR1 SGHRS and CDR2 YFSETQ. This rearrangement joins TRBV5-1 to TRBJ1-1; no reliable D call. The sample in question was PBMCs, obtained 15 days after the yellow fever booster vaccination. This sequence originates from a man in his late teens or twenties who received the YFV17D yellow fever vaccine. DNA of the CDR3: TGCGCCACCAGACGGGCAGAACCTAACACTGAAGCTTTCTTT. Its protein is CATRRAEPNTEAFF.